This TCR beta chain is from a study of blood T cell repertoires in COVID-19. This CDR3 region has 15 residues. Using immunoSEQ multiplex PCR, the repertoire was profiled, and TCRdb retains in-frame clones only, with some absent. The sample lists about 200,000 clones; 86% were seen once. This chain uses TRBV21-1 with TRBJ1-1. TRBV21-1 corresponds to a pseudogene. Sequences were obtained from peripheral blood. This TCR was sampled from a man aged 25 to 40 who had recovered from COVID-19. The CDR3 loop is CASSAIHERKTEAFF. The CDR3 region has the DNA TGTGCCAGCAGCGCTATTCACGAGAGGAAAACTGAAGCTTTCTTT.